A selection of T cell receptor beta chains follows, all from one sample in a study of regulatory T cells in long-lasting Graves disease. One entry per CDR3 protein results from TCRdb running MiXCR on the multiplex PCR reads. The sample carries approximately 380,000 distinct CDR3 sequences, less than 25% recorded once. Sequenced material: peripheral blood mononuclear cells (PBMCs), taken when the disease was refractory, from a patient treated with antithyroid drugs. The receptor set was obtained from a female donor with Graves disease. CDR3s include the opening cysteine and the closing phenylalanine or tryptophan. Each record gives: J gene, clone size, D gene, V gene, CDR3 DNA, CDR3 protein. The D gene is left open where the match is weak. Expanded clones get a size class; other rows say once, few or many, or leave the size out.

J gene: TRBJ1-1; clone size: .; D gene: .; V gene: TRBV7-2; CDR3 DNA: TGTGCCAGCAGCCCAGGGAGCGGGCTCCTGGGAGCTTTCTTT; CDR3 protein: CASSPGSGLLGAFF
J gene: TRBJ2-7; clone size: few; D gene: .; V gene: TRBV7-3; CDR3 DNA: TGTGCCAGCAGCCTAACTGAACAGGAGCACCCCTACGAGCAGTACTTC; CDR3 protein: CASSLTEQEHPYEQYF
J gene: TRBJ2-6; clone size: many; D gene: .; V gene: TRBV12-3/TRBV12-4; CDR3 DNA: TGTGCCAGCAGTGAGGGGCACGGGGCCAACGTCCTGACTTTC; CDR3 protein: CASSEGHGANVLTF
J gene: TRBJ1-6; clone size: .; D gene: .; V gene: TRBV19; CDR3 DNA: TGTGCCAGTAGTCAGAACAGGAGGGGGTATAATTCACCCCTCCACTTT; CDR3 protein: CASSQNRRGYNSPLHF
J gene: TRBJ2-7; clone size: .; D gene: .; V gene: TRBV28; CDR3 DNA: TGTGCCAGCAGTTTTTTGTTTGGGCGTCTTGAGCAGTACTTC; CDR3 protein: CASSFLFGRLEQYF
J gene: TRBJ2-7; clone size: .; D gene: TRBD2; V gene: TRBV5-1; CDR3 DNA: TGCGCCAGCAGCCCGGTCCGGACTAGCGGGAACGAGCAGTACTTC; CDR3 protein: CASSPVRTSGNEQYF
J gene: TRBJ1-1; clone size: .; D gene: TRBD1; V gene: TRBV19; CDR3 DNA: TGTGCCAGCATATCTCGACAGGGCTTGAACACTGAAGCTTTCTTT; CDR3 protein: CASISRQGLNTEAFF
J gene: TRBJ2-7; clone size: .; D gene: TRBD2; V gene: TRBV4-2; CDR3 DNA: TGTGCCAGCAGCCAAGATTTTGGGGGACTAGCGGGAAACCAATCCTACGAGCAGTACTTC; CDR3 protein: CASSQDFGGLAGNQSYEQYF
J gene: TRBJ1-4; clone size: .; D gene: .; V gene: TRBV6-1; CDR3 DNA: TGTGCCAGCAGTAACTCAGGGTATCGGGAAAAACTGTTTTTT; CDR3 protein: CASSNSGYREKLFF
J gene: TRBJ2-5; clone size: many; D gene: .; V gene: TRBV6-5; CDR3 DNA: TGTGCCAGCAGTTACTCATGGACGGATCAAGAGACCCAGTACTTC; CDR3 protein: CASSYSWTDQETQYF
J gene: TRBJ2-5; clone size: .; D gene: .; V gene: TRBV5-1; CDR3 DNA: TGCGCCAGCCAAGTCGGGGGAGCTGAGACCCAGTACTTC; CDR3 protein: CASQVGGAETQYF
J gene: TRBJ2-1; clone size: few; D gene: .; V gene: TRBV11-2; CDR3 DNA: TGTGCCAGCAGTTTTGAAGGGGGACTATACAATGAGCAGTTCTTC; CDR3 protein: CASSFEGGLYNEQFF
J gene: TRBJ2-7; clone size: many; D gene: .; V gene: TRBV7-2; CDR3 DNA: TGTGCCAGCAGCTCGAACTACGAGCAGTACTTC; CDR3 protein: CASSSNYEQYF
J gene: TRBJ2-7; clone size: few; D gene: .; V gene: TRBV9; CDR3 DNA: TGTGCCAGCAGCCCCGAGGCGCGGAACGAGCAGTACTTC; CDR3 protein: CASSPEARNEQYF
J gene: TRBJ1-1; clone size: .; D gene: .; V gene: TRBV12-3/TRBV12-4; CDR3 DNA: TGTGCCAGCAGTTGGCGGGGGCCTGAAGCTTTCTTT; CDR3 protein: CASSWRGPEAFF